This is a list of T cell receptor beta chains from one sample in a study of T cells after posttransplantation cyclophosphamide. The assay was immunoSEQ multiplex PCR, and TCRdb's table has in-frame clones only and misses some. This sample comprises some 37,000 clones, none seen once only. The sample taken for sequencing was PBMCs. Source of these receptors: a girl aged 5 to 17 in good health, CMV-negative, and a related stem cell transplant donor. Each CDR3 is given with its conserved first and last residue. The D gene is left open where the match is weak. Size values are once, few and many counts, or a class for expanded clones, and some rows have none.

CDR3 length: 13
clone size: NA
D gene: NA
J gene: TRBJ2-2
V gene: TRBV7-2
CDR3 DNA: TGTGCCAGCAAAAGCCCGAACACCGGGGAGCTGTTTTTT
CDR3 protein: CASKSPNTGELFF

CDR3 length: 13
clone size: few
D gene: NA
J gene: TRBJ1-1
V gene: TRBV18
CDR3 DNA: TGTGCCAGCTCCTTACAAGTGAACACTGAAGCTTTCTTT
CDR3 protein: CASSLQVNTEAFF

CDR3 length: 16
clone size: many
D gene: NA
J gene: TRBJ2-3
V gene: TRBV4-1
CDR3 DNA: TGCGCCAGCAGCCAAGCGGTCAGGGGAAGAAGGGATACGCAGTATTTT
CDR3 protein: CASSQAVRGRRDTQYF

CDR3 length: 13
clone size: few
D gene: NA
J gene: TRBJ2-7
V gene: TRBV7-9
CDR3 DNA: TGTGCCAGCAGCTCAGATTTAAACTACGAGCAGTACTTC
CDR3 protein: CASSSDLNYEQYF

CDR3 length: 13
clone size: many
D gene: NA
J gene: TRBJ2-6
V gene: TRBV28
CDR3 DNA: TGTGCCAGCTGCGTCTCTGGGGCCAACGTCCTGACTTTC
CDR3 protein: CASCVSGANVLTF

CDR3 length: 14
clone size: many
D gene: NA
J gene: TRBJ1-1
V gene: TRBV28
CDR3 DNA: TGTGCCAGCAGTCTCCCGGGGGCCGGGGAGGGGACTTTCTTT
CDR3 protein: CASSLPGAGEGTFF

CDR3 length: 14
clone size: many
D gene: NA
J gene: TRBJ1-1
V gene: TRBV11-2
CDR3 DNA: TGTGCCAGCAGCTTCGACGGGAGGGGCACTGAAGCTTTCTTT
CDR3 protein: CASSFDGRGTEAFF

CDR3 length: 15
clone size: few
D gene: TRBD1
J gene: TRBJ1-2
V gene: TRBV7-9
CDR3 DNA: TGTGCCAGCAGCGGGTATACAGGGGGCACCTATGGCTACACCTTC
CDR3 protein: CASSGYTGGTYGYTF

CDR3 length: 14
clone size: many
D gene: NA
J gene: TRBJ1-1
V gene: TRBV30
CDR3 DNA: TGTGCCTGGAGTGTACGAGGGCCACACACTGAAGCTTTCTTT
CDR3 protein: CAWSVRGPHTEAFF

CDR3 length: 14
clone size: many
D gene: NA
J gene: TRBJ2-5
V gene: TRBV7-9
CDR3 DNA: TGTGCCAGCAGCTTAGGGGCAGCCCAAGAGACCCAGTACTTC
CDR3 protein: CASSLGAAQETQYF

CDR3 length: 17
clone size: NA
D gene: TRBD2
J gene: TRBJ2-3
V gene: TRBV6-1
CDR3 DNA: TGTGCCAGCAGTGAAGGGAGAGCGGGGGGGCGAACAGATACGCAGTATTTT
CDR3 protein: CASSEGRAGGRTDTQYF

CDR3 length: 18
clone size: many
D gene: TRBD2
J gene: TRBJ2-1
V gene: TRBV7-2
CDR3 DNA: TGTGCCAGCAGTAGACCCCCAGTCCTAGCGGGATTTTACAATGAGCAGTTCTTC
CDR3 protein: CASSRPPVLAGFYNEQFF

CDR3 length: 13
clone size: few
D gene: NA
J gene: TRBJ2-5
V gene: TRBV29-1
CDR3 DNA: TGCAGCGTTGAATATACAGGGTCCAGGACCCAGTACTTC
CDR3 protein: CSVEYTGSRTQYF

CDR3 length: 17
clone size: few
D gene: TRBD2
J gene: TRBJ2-2
V gene: TRBV7-8
CDR3 DNA: TGTGCCAGCAGCGTGCGGGGGGGGACGGCAAACACCGGGGAGCTGTTTTTT
CDR3 protein: CASSVRGGTANTGELFF

CDR3 length: 15
clone size: NA
D gene: NA
J gene: TRBJ2-7
V gene: TRBV7-8
CDR3 DNA: TGTGCCAGCAGCGCGACCATGGAGAGCTCCTACGAGCAGTACTTC
CDR3 protein: CASSATMESSYEQYF

CDR3 length: 12
clone size: few
D gene: NA
J gene: TRBJ2-1
V gene: TRBV7-3
CDR3 DNA: TGTGCCAGCAGCATTCAAACCAGGGAGCAGTTCTTC
CDR3 protein: CASSIQTREQFF

CDR3 length: 15
clone size: NA
D gene: NA
J gene: TRBJ1-4
V gene: TRBV28
CDR3 DNA: TGTGCCAGCACTGGCGACAGTCAGATTAATGAAAAACTGTTTTTT
CDR3 protein: CASTGDSQINEKLFF

CDR3 length: 12
clone size: few
D gene: NA
J gene: TRBJ2-1
V gene: TRBV28
CDR3 DNA: TGTGCCAGCAGTTTAGCAGGTTTTGAGCAGTTCTTC
CDR3 protein: CASSLAGFEQFF

CDR3 length: 18
clone size: many
D gene: NA
J gene: TRBJ1-2
V gene: TRBV7-6
CDR3 DNA: TGTGCCAGCAGCTTTCTCTATGGGGCGGCGGTCTACTGCTATGGCTACACCTTC
CDR3 protein: CASSFLYGAAVYCYGYTF

CDR3 length: 13
clone size: few
D gene: NA
J gene: TRBJ2-4
V gene: TRBV6-5
CDR3 DNA: TGTGCCAGCAGTGTAAACAGCAAAAACATTCAGTACTTC
CDR3 protein: CASSVNSKNIQYF

CDR3 length: 13
clone size: many
D gene: NA
J gene: TRBJ1-5
V gene: TRBV27
CDR3 DNA: TGTGCCAGCAGTAGAAACATCAATCAGCCCCAGCATTTT
CDR3 protein: CASSRNINQPQHF

CDR3 length: 15
clone size: many
D gene: TRBD2
J gene: TRBJ2-1
V gene: TRBV5-4
CDR3 DNA: TGTGCCAGCAGCACCGGACTAGCGGGGGGTGACGAGCAGTTCTTC
CDR3 protein: CASSTGLAGGDEQFF

CDR3 length: 15
clone size: few
D gene: NA
J gene: TRBJ2-3
V gene: TRBV27
CDR3 DNA: TGTGCCAGCAGTTTCAAACCCTACCTCACAGATACGCAGTATTTT
CDR3 protein: CASSFKPYLTDTQYF

CDR3 length: 15
clone size: many
D gene: TRBD2
J gene: TRBJ2-2
V gene: TRBV7-3
CDR3 DNA: TGTGCCAGCAGCCCAACCGGGACTAGCACCGGGGAGCTGTTTTTT
CDR3 protein: CASSPTGTSTGELFF

CDR3 length: 15
clone size: few
D gene: NA
J gene: TRBJ2-5
V gene: TRBV18
CDR3 DNA: TGTGCCAGCTCTCCGACCGGGACACTCAAAGAGACCCAGTACTTC
CDR3 protein: CASSPTGTLKETQYF